This T cell receptor beta chain was recorded in a study of shared clonotypes between healthy human individuals. Some clones are missing from TCRdb's copy, which holds only in-frame ones; the method was immunoSEQ multiplex PCR. The data hold approximately 710,000 clones, with 90% observed a single time. Study-level findings and limits: Sharing across several donors was seen in 4% to 6.5% of naive CD4 clonotypes.

Deletions cut 0 bases from V and 8 bases from J, with 6 bases between. Germline V gene lookup returns CDR1 SGHRS and CDR2 YFSETQ. CDR3 size: 12 residues. Notes on this clone: Antigen: not known.

The sequencing input was memory CD8+ T cells from PBMCs. Subset in this sample: CD45RO+ cells pooled with CCR7-negative TemRA cells. The chain combines TRBV5-1 with TRBJ2-1, with no clear D. This sequence originates from a man aged 18 to 30 in good health. Some clones in this sample may be carry-over from other donors' samples. The CDR3 sequence: CASSLAVHEQFF. CDR3 bases: TGCGCCAGCAGCTTGGCCGTCCATGAGCAGTTCTTC. The variable domain in full, completed from reference TRBV5-1 and TRBJ2-1, reads KAGVTQTPRYLIKTRGQQVTLSCSPISGHRSVSWYQQTPGQGLQFLFEYFSETQRNKGNFPGRFSGRQFSNSRSEMNVSTLELGDSALYLCASSLAVHEQFFGPGTRLTVL.